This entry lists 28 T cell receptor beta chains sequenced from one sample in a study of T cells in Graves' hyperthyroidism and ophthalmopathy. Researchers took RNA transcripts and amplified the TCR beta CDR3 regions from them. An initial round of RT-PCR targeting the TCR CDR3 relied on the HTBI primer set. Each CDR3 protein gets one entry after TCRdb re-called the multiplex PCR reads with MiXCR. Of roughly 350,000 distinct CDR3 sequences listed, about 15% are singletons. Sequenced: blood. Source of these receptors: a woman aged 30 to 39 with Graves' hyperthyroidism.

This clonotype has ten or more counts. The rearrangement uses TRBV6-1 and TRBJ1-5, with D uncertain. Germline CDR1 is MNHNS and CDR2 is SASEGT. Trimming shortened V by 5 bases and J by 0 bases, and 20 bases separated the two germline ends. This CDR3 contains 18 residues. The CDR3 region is CASSSRNLAPYSNQPQHF. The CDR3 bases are TGTGCCAGCAGTTCACGGAACTTAGCCCCATATAGCAATCAGCCCCAGCATTTT.

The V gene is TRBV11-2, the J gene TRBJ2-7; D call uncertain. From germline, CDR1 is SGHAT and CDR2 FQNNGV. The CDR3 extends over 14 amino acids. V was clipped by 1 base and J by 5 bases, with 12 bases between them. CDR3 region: CASSLVVGSDEQYF. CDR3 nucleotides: TGTGCCAGCAGCTTAGTGGTGGGTTCCGACGAGCAGTACTTC.

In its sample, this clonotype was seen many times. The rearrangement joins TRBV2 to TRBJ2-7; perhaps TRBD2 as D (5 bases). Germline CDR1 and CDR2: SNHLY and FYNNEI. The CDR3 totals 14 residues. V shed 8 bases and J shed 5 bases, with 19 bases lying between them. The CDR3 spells CASQLASSSHEQYF. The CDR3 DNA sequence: TGTGCCAGCCAGTTGGCTAGCTCGTCCCACGAGCAGTACTTC.

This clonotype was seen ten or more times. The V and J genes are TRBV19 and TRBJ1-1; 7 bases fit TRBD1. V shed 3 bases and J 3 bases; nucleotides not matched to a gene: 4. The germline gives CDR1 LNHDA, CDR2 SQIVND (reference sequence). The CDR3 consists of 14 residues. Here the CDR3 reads CASSITGADTEAFF. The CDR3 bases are TGTGCCAGTAGTATCACAGGGGCGGACACTGAAGCTTTCTTT.

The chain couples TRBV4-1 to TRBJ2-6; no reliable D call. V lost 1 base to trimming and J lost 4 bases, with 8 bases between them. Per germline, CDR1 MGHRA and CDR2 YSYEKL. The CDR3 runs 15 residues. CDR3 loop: CASSQVVSGANVLTF. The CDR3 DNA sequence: TGCGCCAGCAGCCAAGTTGTATCCGGGGCCAACGTCCTGACTTTC.

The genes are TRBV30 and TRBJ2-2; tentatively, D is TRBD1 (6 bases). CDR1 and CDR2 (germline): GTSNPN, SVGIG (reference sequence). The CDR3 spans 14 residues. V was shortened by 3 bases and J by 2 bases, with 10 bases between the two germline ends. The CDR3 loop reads CAWSWTANTGELFF. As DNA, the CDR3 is TGTGCCTGGAGCTGGACAGCAAACACCGGGGAGCTGTTTTTT. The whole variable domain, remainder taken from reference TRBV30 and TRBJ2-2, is SQTIHQWPATLVQPVGSPLSLECTVEGTSNPNLYWYRQAAGRGLQLLFYSVGIGQISSEVPQNLSASRPQDRQFILSSKKLLLSDSGFYLCAWSWTANTGELFFGEGSRLTVL.

The CDR3 spells CASGSNGFGYGYTF. DNA of the CDR3: TGTGCCAGTGGGTCCAACGGTTTCGGCTATGGCTACACCTTC. The rearrangement links TRBV19 to TRBJ1-2; D is undetermined. The germline V gene has CDR1 LNHDA and CDR2 SQIVND (reference sequence). V gave up 8 bases and J gave up 4 bases, with 17 bases separating them. The CDR3 spans 14 residues.

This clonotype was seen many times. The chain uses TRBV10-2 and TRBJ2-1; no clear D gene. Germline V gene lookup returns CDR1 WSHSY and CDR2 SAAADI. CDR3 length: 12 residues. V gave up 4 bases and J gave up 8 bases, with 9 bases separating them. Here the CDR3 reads CASSAPTDEQFF. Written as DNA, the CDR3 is TGCGCCAGCAGTGCACCGACCGATGAGCAGTTCTTC.

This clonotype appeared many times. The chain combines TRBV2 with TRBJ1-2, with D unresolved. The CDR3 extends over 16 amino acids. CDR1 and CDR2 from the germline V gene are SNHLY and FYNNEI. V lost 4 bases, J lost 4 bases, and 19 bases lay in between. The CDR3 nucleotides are TGTGCCAGCAGTGTTTTAGAGCCTCCCGTGCTCTATGGCTACACCTTC. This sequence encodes CASSVLEPPVLYGYTF.

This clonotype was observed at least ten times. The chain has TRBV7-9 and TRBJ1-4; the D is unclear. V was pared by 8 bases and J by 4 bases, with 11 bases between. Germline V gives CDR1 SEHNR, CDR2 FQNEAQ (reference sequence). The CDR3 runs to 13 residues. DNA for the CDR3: TGTGCCAGCCGGACTTCGAGTAATGAAAAACTGTTTTTT. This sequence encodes CASRTSSNEKLFF.

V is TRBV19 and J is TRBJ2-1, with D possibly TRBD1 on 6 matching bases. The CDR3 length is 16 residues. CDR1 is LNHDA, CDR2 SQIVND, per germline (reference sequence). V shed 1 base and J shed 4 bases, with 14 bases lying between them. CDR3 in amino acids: CASSIVVRGPYNEQFF. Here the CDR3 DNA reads TGTGCCAGTAGTATAGTAGTCAGGGGACCGTACAATGAGCAGTTCTTC.

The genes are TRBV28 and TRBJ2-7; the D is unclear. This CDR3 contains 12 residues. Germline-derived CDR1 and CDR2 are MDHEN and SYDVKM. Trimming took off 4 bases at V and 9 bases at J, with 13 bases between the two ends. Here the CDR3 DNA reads TGTGCCAGCAGTTCCAGTGCTAGTCTGCAGTACTTC. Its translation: CASSSSASLQYF. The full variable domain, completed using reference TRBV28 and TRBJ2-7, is DVKVTQSSRYLVKRTGEKVFLECVQDMDHENMFWYRQDPGLGLRLIYFSYDVKMKEKGDIPEGYSVSREKKERFSLILESASTNQTSMYLCASSSSASLQYFGPGTRLTVT.

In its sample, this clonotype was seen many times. CDR3 sequence reads: CASSPTRLGDTQYF. The DNA for the CDR3 is TGTGCCAGCAGCCCCACCCGTCTGGGAGATACGCAGTATTTT. The rearrangement joins TRBV7-8 to TRBJ2-3, with unresolved D. Germline CDR1 reads SGHVS; CDR2 reads FQNEAQ. This CDR3 has 14 residues. V was clipped by 5 bases and J by 5 bases, with 14 bases between them.

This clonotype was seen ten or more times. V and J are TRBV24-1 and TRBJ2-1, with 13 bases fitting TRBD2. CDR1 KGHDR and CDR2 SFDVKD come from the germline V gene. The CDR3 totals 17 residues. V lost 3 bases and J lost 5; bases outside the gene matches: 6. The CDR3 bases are TGTGCCACCAGTGATCGGACTAGCGGGAGTTTGGACAATGAGCAGTTCTTC. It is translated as CATSDRTSGSLDNEQFF.

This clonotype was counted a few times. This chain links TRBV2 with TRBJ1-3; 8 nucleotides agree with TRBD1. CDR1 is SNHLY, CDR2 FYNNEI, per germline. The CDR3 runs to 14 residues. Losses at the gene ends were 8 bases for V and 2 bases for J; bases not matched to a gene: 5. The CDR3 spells CASSGQEAGNTIYF. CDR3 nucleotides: TGTGCCAGCTCGGGACAGGAGGCTGGAAACACCATATATTTT.

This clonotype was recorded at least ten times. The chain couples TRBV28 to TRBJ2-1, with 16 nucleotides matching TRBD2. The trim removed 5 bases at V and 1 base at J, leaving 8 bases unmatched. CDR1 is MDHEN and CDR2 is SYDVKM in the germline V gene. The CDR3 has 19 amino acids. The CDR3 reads CASSPIGTSGRASYNEQFF. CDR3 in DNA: TGTGCCAGCAGTCCGATCGGGACTAGCGGGAGGGCATCCTACAATGAGCAGTTCTTC.

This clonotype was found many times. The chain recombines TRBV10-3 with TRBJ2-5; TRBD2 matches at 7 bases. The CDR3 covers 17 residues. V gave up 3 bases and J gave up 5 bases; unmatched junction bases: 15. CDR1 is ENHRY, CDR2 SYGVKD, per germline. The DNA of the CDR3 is TGTGCCATCAGTGATGGGAGGCGGGGCGGGAGAGGGGAGACCCAGTACTTC. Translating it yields CAISDGRRGGRGETQYF.

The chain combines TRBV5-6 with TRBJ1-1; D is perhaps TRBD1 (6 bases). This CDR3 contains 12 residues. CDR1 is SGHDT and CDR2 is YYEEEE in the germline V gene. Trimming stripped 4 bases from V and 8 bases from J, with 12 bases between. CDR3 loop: CASSPSDSEAFF. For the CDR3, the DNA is TGTGCCAGCAGCCCCTCGGACAGCGAAGCTTTCTTT.

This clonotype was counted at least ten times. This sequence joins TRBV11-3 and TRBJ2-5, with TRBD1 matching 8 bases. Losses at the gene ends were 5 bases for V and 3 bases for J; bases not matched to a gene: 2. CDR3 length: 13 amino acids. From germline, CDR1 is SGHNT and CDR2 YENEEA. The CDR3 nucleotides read TGTGCCAGCAGCGGGACAGGAGAAGAGACCCAGTACTTC. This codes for CASSGTGEETQYF.

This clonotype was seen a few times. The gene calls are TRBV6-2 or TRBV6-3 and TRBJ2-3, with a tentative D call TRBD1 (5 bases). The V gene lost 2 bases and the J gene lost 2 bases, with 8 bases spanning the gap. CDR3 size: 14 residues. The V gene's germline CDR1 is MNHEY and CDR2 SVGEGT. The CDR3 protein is CASSYQGLTDTQYF. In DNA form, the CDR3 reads TGTGCCAGCAGTTACCAGGGCCTCACAGATACGCAGTATTTT.

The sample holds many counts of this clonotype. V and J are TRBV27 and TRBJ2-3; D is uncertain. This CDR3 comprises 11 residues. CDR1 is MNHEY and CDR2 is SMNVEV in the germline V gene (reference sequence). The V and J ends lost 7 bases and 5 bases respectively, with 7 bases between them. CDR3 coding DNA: TGTGCCAGCATGGTCCGAGATACGCAGTATTTT. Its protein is CASMVRDTQYF.

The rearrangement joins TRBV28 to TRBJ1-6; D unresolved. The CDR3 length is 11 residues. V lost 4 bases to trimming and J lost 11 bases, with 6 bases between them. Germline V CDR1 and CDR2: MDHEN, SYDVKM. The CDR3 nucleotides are TGTGCCAGCAGTTCCGGTCCACCCCTCCACTTT. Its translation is CASSSGPPLHF.

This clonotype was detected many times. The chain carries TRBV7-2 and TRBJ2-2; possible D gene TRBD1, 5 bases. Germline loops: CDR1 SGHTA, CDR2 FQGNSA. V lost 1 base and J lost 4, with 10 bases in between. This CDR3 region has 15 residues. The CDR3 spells CASSLEGQVTGELFF. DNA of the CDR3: TGTGCCAGCAGCTTAGAGGGGCAGGTCACCGGGGAGCTGTTTTTT.

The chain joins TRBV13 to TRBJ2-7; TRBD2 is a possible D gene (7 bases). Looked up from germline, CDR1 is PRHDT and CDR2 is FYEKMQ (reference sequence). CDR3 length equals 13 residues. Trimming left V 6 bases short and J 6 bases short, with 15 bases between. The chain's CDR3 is CASREGRGGEQYF. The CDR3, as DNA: TGTGCCAGCAGAGAAGGGAGGGGGGGCGAGCAGTACTTC. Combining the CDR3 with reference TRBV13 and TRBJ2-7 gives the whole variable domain AAGVIQSPRHLIKEKRETATLKCYPIPRHDTVYWYQQGPGQDPQFLISFYEKMQSDKGSIPDRFSAQQFSDYHSELNMSSLELGDSALYFCASREGRGGEQYFGPGTRLTVT.

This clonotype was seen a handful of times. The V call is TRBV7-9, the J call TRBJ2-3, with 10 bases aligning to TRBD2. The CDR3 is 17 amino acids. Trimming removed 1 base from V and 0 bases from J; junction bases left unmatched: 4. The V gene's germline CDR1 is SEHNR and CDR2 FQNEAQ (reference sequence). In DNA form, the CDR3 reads TGTGCCAGCAGCTTAGGATCTAGCGGGAGCAGCACAGATACGCAGTATTTT. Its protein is CASSLGSSGSSTDTQYF. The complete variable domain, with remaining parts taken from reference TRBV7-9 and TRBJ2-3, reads DTGVSQNPRHKITKRGQNVTFRCDPISEHNRLYWYRQTLGQGPEFLTYFQNEAQLEKSRLLSDRFSAERPKGSFSTLEIQRTEQGDSAMYLCASSLGSSGSSTDTQYFGPGTRLTVL.

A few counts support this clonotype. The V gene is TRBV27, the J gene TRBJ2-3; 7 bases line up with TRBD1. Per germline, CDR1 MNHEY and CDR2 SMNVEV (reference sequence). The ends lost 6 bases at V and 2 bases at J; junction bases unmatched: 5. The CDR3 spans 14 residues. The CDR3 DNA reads TGTGCCAGCAGCGCAGGGGGATTCACAGATACGCAGTATTTT. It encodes CASSAGGFTDTQYF.

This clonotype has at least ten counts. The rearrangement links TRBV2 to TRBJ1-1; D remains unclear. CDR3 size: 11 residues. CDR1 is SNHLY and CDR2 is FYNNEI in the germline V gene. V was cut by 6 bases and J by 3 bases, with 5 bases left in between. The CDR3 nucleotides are TGTGCCAGCAGATACGACACTGAAGCTTTCTTT. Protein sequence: CASRYDTEAFF.

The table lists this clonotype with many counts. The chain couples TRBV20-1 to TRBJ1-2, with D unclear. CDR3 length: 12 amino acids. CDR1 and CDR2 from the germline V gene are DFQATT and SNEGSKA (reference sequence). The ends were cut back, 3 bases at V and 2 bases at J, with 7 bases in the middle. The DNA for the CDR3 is TGCAGTGCTAGCGGAGGAAACTATGGCTACACCTTC. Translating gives CSASGGNYGYTF.